This passage covers 17 T cell receptor beta chains from one sample sequenced in a study of STAT5B mutations in CD4+ large granular lymphocyte leukemia. Clones were sequenced by immunoSEQ multiplex PCR, and TCRdb holds only the in-frame ones, with some missing. This table has about 22,000 clones, 78% appearing once. The sequencing sample was made of CD4+ T cells from blood buffy coats. Source of these receptors: a human donor in good health.

The chain couples TRBV5-1 to TRBJ2-2, with TRBD2 matching over 13 bases. The CDR3 has 16 residues. The germline V gene has CDR1 SGHRS and CDR2 YFSETQ. Unmatched junction bases numbered 5, after V lost 4 bases and J lost 5 bases. CDR3 in amino acids: CASSLRLAGGTGELFF. The CDR3, as DNA: TGCGCCAGCAGCCTCAGACTAGCGGGAGGAACCGGGGAGCTGTTTTTT.

This clone was seen only once. This chain links TRBV7-9 with TRBJ2-1; 14 bases fit TRBD2. Germline V gives CDR1 SEHNR, CDR2 FQNEAQ (reference sequence). The CDR3 runs 14 residues. The V segment lost 5 bases and the J segment 9 bases; nucleotides outside the gene matches: 3. This CDR3 is CASSPGLAGVEQFF. In nucleotides, the CDR3 is TGTGCCAGCAGCCCGGGACTAGCGGGAGTTGAGCAGTTCTTC.

This chain uses TRBV5-1 with TRBJ2-1; D possibly matches TRBD1 or TRBD2 (5 bases each). The CDR3 has 15 residues. Looked up from germline, CDR1 is SGHRS and CDR2 is YFSETQ. Trimming left V 4 bases short and J 10 bases short, with 21 bases between. The CDR3 nucleotides read TGCGCCAGCAGCCCCCGGGACCCTAACTTTAACGAGCAGTTCTTC. It encodes CASSPRDPNFNEQFF.

The V and J genes are TRBV6-5 and TRBJ1-1; unclear D gene. This CDR3 comprises 15 residues. Germline-derived CDR1 and CDR2 are MNHEY and SVGAGI. Trimming removed 5 bases from V and 0 bases from J, with 13 bases in between. The CDR3 protein is CASSTGPYMNTEAFF. The CDR3 DNA sequence: TGTGCCAGCAGTACGGGCCCCTACATGAACACTGAAGCTTTCTTT.

V is TRBV9 and J is TRBJ2-7, with TRBD1 matching over 8 bases. Looked up from germline, CDR1 is SGDLS and CDR2 is YYNGEE. This CDR3 spans 15 amino acids. The V gene end was trimmed by 3 bases and the J gene end by 5 bases; junction bases not matched to a gene: 10. In DNA form, the CDR3 reads TGTGCCAGCAGCGGAGGACAGGGTGTTACCGACGAGCAGTACTTC. This gives the protein CASSGGQGVTDEQYF.

The chain employs TRBV6-1 and TRBJ1-5, with 8 bases lining up with TRBD1. CDR1 and CDR2 (germline): MNHNS, SASEGT. Unmatched junction bases numbered 7, after V lost 7 bases and J lost 5 bases. This CDR3 has 14 residues. The CDR3 sequence is CASNLQGEYQPQHF. Written as DNA, the CDR3 is TGTGCCAGCAACCTACAGGGGGAGTATCAGCCCCAGCATTTT.

This chain uses TRBV7-2 with TRBJ1-6; 11 bases agree with TRBD1. The V gene's germline CDR1 is SGHTA and CDR2 FQGNSA. This CDR3 is built from 16 residues. Losses at the gene ends were 5 bases for V and 7 bases for J; bases not matched to a gene: 7. This CDR3 reads CASSAGTGGRNSPLHF. The CDR3 nucleotides read TGTGCCAGCAGCGCCGGGACAGGGGGAAGGAATTCACCCCTCCACTTT.

V and J are TRBV6-1 and TRBJ2-6; D is possibly TRBD1 (5 bases). V shed 2 bases and J shed 19 bases, with 18 bases lying between them. There are 13 residues in the CDR3. Germline CDR1 reads MNHNS; CDR2 reads SASEGT. In DNA form, the CDR3 reads TGTGCCAGCAGTGAACAATCTGCCAGGGTTAAAACTTTC. Translating it yields CASSEQSARVKTF.

The rearrangement joins TRBV6-5 to TRBJ2-1; 8 nucleotides align to TRBD2. There are 15 residues in the CDR3. Unmatched junction bases numbered 7, after V lost 2 bases and J lost 7 bases. Per the germline V gene, CDR1 is MNHEY and CDR2 is SVGAGI. The CDR3 sequence is CASSYGTSLSNEQFF. The CDR3 coding sequence is TGTGCCAGCAGTTACGGGACTAGTCTCTCGAATGAGCAGTTCTTC.

The V and J genes are TRBV7-9 and TRBJ2-1; possibly TRBD1 or TRBD2 for D (5 bases each). The V gene lost 6 bases and the J gene lost 10 bases, with 13 bases spanning the gap. The CDR3 extends over 12 amino acids. Germline V gene lookup returns CDR1 SEHNR and CDR2 FQNEAQ (reference sequence). The DNA of the CDR3 is TGTGCCAGCAGGGACACCGAGGGGGAGCAGTTCTTC. It specifies CASRDTEGEQFF.

The J gene is TRBJ1-2, the V gene TRBV6-1; perhaps TRBD1 as D (6 bases). This CDR3 has 14 amino acids. The germline V and J ends were trimmed by 0 bases and 7 bases, with 12 bases remaining between them. CDR1 is MNHNS, CDR2 SASEGT, per germline. This chain's CDR3 is CASSEARGVSGYTF. For the CDR3, the DNA is TGTGCCAGCAGTGAAGCAAGGGGGGTGAGTGGCTACACCTTC.

The CDR3 protein is CASSVEGAGANVLTF. The DNA of the CDR3 is TGTGCCAGCAGTGTAGAGGGCGCTGGGGCCAACGTCCTGACTTTC. The V call is TRBV25-1, the J call TRBJ2-6; D perhaps matches TRBD2 (5 bases). The V end was cut by 4 bases, the J end by 2 bases, with 9 bases between. Germline V gene data show CDR1 as MGHDK and CDR2 as SYGVNS. The CDR3 length is 15 residues.

This chain joins TRBV2 and TRBJ1-2; 7 bases match TRBD1. Germline CDR1 SNHLY, CDR2 FYNNEI. This CDR3 is built from 14 residues. V shed 6 bases and J 4 bases; nucleotides not matched to a gene: 8. CDR3 coding DNA: TGTGCCAGCAGCGCCCGCCGGGACAGCTATGGCTACACCTTC. This sequence encodes CASSARRDSYGYTF. Full variable domain (remainder filled in from reference TRBV2 and TRBJ1-2): EPEVTQTPSHQVTQMGQEVILRCVPISNHLYFYWYRQILGQKVEFLVSFYNNEISEKSEIFDDQFSVERPDGSNFTLKIRSTKLEDSAMYFCASSARRDSYGYTFGSGTRLTVV.

This chain links TRBV6-1 with TRBJ2-3; tentatively, D is TRBD1 (5 bases). Germline CDR1 MNHNS, CDR2 SASEGT. The CDR3 spans 15 residues. V was trimmed by 0 bases and J by 5 bases, leaving 12 bases between them. The CDR3: CASSEAFQGRDTQYF. The CDR3, as DNA: TGTGCCAGCAGTGAAGCCTTCCAGGGAAGAGATACGCAGTATTTT.

The J gene is TRBJ1-4, the V gene TRBV4-1, with D uncertain. The germline CDR1 and CDR2 sequences are MGHRA and YSYEKL. The CDR3 is 15 amino acids. Trimming removed 1 base at V and 3 bases at J, with 9 bases between. The CDR3 is CASSQVQGSNEKLFF. CDR3 nucleotides: TGCGCCAGCAGCCAAGTTCAAGGGTCTAATGAAAAACTGTTTTTT.

V is TRBV4-2 and J is TRBJ1-6; D is possibly TRBD1 (6 bases). The V gene's germline CDR1 is LGHNA and CDR2 YNFKEQ. This CDR3 contains 15 residues. Trimming shortened V by 4 bases and J by 6 bases, and 13 bases separated the two germline ends. This CDR3 reads CASSRGGQPNSPLHF. DNA for the CDR3: TGTGCCAGCAGCCGGGGTGGACAGCCTAATTCACCCCTCCACTTT.

The chain links TRBV4-3 to TRBJ2-1; no clear D. There are 13 residues in the CDR3. The V end was cut by 1 base, the J end by 10 bases, with 11 bases between. CDR1 and CDR2 (germline): LGHNA, YSLEER. The CDR3 loop is CASSQGTLKEQFF. For the CDR3, the DNA is TGCGCCAGCAGCCAAGGAACCCTAAAGGAGCAGTTCTTC.